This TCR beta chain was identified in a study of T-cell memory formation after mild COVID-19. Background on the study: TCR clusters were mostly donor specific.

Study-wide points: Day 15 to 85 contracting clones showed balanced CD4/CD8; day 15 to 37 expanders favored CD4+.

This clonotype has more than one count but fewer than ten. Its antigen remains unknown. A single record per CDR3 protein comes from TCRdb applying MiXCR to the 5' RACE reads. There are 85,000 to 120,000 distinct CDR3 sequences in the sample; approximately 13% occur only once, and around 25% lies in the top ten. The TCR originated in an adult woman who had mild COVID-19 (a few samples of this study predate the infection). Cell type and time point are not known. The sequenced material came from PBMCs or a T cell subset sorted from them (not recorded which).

This CDR3 reads CASSLGGSGEYSYEQYF. Here the CDR3 DNA reads TGTGCCAGCAGCTTAGGGGGTAGCGGGGAATACTCCTACGAGCAGTACTTC. This rearrangement joins TRBV7-9 to TRBJ2-7; 8 bases agree with TRBD2. The CDR3 consists of 17 residues. Germline V gene data show CDR1 as SEHNR and CDR2 as FQNEAQ (reference sequence). V trimming: 1 base; J trimming: 0 bases; junction bases outside the gene matches: 8.